One sample yielded the 15 T cell receptor beta chains listed below, sequenced in a study of siplizumab effects on memory and regulatory T cells. Produced via immunoSEQ multiplex PCR; TCRdb's table is partial and in-frame only. The sample consists of some 100,000 clones, approximately 92% of them appearing once. The source material was CD4+ T cells sorted from blood. Source of these receptors: a human donor in good health. Some clones in this sample may be carry-over from other donors' samples.

This clone was recorded only once. V gene TRBV7-3 combines with J gene TRBJ2-2; D ambiguous. The CDR3 length is 13 residues. Germline values: CDR1 SGHTA, CDR2 FQGTGA. V gave up 5 bases and J gave up 1 base, with 5 bases separating them. CDR3 protein: CASSPQNTGELFF. For the CDR3, the DNA is TGTGCCAGCAGCCCACAGAACACCGGGGAGCTGTTTTTT.

V is TRBV6-5 and J is TRBJ1-1; possible D gene TRBD1, 5 bases. CDR1 MNHEY and CDR2 SVGAGI come from the germline V gene. The CDR3 spans 15 residues. Trimming shortened V by 8 bases and J by 1 base, and 17 bases separated the two germline ends. CDR3 coding DNA: TGTGCCAGCCGGACTCGGAAGGGACGGAACACTGAAGCTTTCTTT. It yields the protein CASRTRKGRNTEAFF.

The rearrangement uses TRBV5-4 and TRBJ2-7, with D perhaps TRBD1 or TRBD2 (7 bases each). Trimming left V 5 bases short and J 2 bases short, with 14 bases between. CDR1 is SGHNT, CDR2 YYREEE, per germline (reference sequence). This CDR3 is 14 amino acids long. CDR3 in amino acids: CASSPPGGAYEQYF. The CDR3 nucleotides are TGTGCCAGCAGTCCTCCAGGGGGGGCCTACGAGCAGTACTTC.

The rearrangement joins TRBV7-9 to TRBJ2-5; tentative D call: TRBD2 (5 bases). The germline V gene has CDR1 SEHNR and CDR2 FQNEAQ (reference sequence). The CDR3 is 15 residues long. The V end lost 1 base, the J end lost 1 base, and 10 bases lay between the germline ends. CDR3 sequence reads: CASSLGSGLQETQYF. The CDR3 DNA sequence: TGTGCCAGCAGCTTAGGGTCCGGACTCCAAGAGACCCAGTACTTC.

The V gene is TRBV2, the J gene TRBJ2-5, with 11 bases that match TRBD1. The V and J ends lost 6 bases and 4 bases, in that order; junction bases with no gene match: 7. Germline V CDR1 and CDR2: SNHLY, FYNNEI. The CDR3 has 15 amino acids. Here the CDR3 reads CASRERTGGGETQYF. CDR3 in DNA: TGTGCCAGCAGAGAAAGGACAGGGGGCGGAGAGACCCAGTACTTC. Full variable domain (outside the CDR3, taken from reference TRBV2 and TRBJ2-5): EPEVTQTPSHQVTQMGQEVILRCVPISNHLYFYWYRQILGQKVEFLVSFYNNEISEKSEIFDDQFSVERPDGSNFTLKIRSTKLEDSAMYFCASRERTGGGETQYFGPGTRLLVL.

The gene calls are TRBV7-9 and TRBJ1-4; D is possibly TRBD1 (5 bases). Germline assignment: CDR1 SEHNR and CDR2 FQNEAQ (reference sequence). V was shortened by 4 bases and J by 4 bases, with 13 bases between the two germline ends. The CDR3 is 15 residues long. The CDR3 nucleotides read TGTGCCAGCAGCTCCGGGACGTTAGTTAATGAAAAACTGTTTTTT. It codes for CASSSGTLVNEKLFF.

For the CDR3, the DNA is TGTGCCAGCAGCTTTTTAGGGCCGCGGAGTTACGAGCAGTACTTC. As protein: CASSFLGPRSYEQYF. This chain connects TRBV5-6 to TRBJ2-7; D ambiguous. The CDR3 length is 15 residues. The ends were cut back, 2 bases at V and 4 bases at J, with 16 bases in the middle. Germline values: CDR1 SGHDT, CDR2 YYEEEE.

V usage is TRBV10-2 and J usage is TRBJ1-1; TRBD1 is a possible D gene (5 bases). Trimming left V 3 bases short and J 2 bases short, with 13 bases between. Germline V CDR1 and CDR2: WSHSY, SAAADI. This CDR3 is 15 amino acids long. The CDR3 DNA sequence: TGCGCCAGCAGTGATTCCAGGGCAGGAAACACTGAAGCTTTCTTT. The encoded protein is CASSDSRAGNTEAFF.

Here the CDR3 DNA reads TGTGCCAGCAGTGAAGCGCCAGGCTATGGCTACACCTTC. This codes for CASSEAPGYGYTF. The J gene is TRBJ1-2, the V gene TRBV2; D is undetermined. The CDR3 is 13 amino acids. The germline V gene has CDR1 SNHLY and CDR2 FYNNEI. The V end lost 0 bases, the J end lost 4 bases, and 6 bases lay between the germline ends.

The genes are TRBV5-6 and TRBJ2-5; 11 nucleotides agree with TRBD1. V gave up 4 bases and J gave up 5 bases; unmatched junction bases: 4. Germline assignment: CDR1 SGHDT and CDR2 YYEEEE. This CDR3 is 14 amino acids long. CDR3: CASSRDRGTETQYF. Written as DNA, the CDR3 is TGTGCCAGCAGCCGGGACAGGGGGACGGAGACCCAGTACTTC.

The chain employs TRBV25-1 and TRBJ1-1, with D possibly TRBD1 on 6 matching bases. The CDR3 runs to 14 residues. V was shortened by 5 bases and J by 4 bases, with 14 bases between the two germline ends. Germline loops: CDR1 MGHDK, CDR2 SYGVNS. CDR3 sequence (DNA): TGTGCCAGCAGTAATAGACAGGTGACCACTGAAGCTTTCTTT. Amino acids: CASSNRQVTTEAFF.

CDR3 in amino acids: CASSPRTGTYEQYF. The DNA of the CDR3 is TGTGCCAGCAGCCCCCGGACCGGTACCTACGAGCAGTACTTC. J is TRBJ2-7 and V is TRBV7-6; D gene uncertain. Germline CDR1 and CDR2: SGHVS and FNYEAQ. The CDR3 runs 14 residues. V dropped 5 bases and J dropped 2 bases, with 13 bases sitting between them.

V usage is TRBV4-1 and J usage is TRBJ2-7; 9 bases are shared with TRBD1. The CDR3 spans 15 residues. Germline CDR1 and CDR2: MGHRA and YSYEKL. After removal of 1 base from V and 3 bases from J, the junction contained 4 bases not matched to a gene. The CDR3 bases are TGCGCCAGCAGCCAAGGGACAGGGGCCTTCTACGAGCAGTACTTC. It translates to CASSQGTGAFYEQYF.

The chain uses TRBV7-9 and TRBJ2-7; D is undetermined. Germline-derived CDR1 and CDR2 are SEHNR and FQNEAQ (reference sequence). V dropped 2 bases and J dropped 2 bases, with 13 bases sitting between them. The CDR3 has 15 amino acids. CDR3 protein: CASSLRTDNPYEQYF. The CDR3 DNA is TGTGCCAGCAGCTTAAGGACCGATAACCCCTACGAGCAGTACTTC.

The rearrangement links TRBV5-1 to TRBJ2-2, with 12 bases fitting TRBD2. The CDR3 has 18 amino acids. V was pared by 4 bases and J by 7 bases, with 14 bases of the junction left unmatched. The germline gives CDR1 SGHRS, CDR2 YFSETQ. This CDR3 reads CASSRLVTSGSGGGELFF. For the CDR3, the DNA is TGCGCCAGCAGCCGCCTCGTGACTAGCGGGAGCGGGGGCGGGGAGCTGTTTTTT.